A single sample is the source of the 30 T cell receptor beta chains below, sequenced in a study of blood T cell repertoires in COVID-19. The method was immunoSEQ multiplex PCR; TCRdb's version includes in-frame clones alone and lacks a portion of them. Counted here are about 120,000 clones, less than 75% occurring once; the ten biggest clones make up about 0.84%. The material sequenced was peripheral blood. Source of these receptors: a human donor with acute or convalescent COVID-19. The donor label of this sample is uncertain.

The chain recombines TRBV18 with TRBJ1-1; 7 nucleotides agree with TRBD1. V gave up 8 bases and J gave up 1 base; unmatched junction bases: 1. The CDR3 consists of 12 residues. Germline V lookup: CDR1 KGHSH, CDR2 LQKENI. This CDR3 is CASRQGNTEAFF. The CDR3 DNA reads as TGTGCCAGCAGACAGGGGAACACTGAAGCTTTCTTT.

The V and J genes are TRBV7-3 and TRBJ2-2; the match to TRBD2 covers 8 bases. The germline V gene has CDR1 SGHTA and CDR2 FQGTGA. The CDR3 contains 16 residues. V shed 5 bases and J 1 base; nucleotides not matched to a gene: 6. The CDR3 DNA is TGTGCCAGCAGCCCCGGGGGGGGGTGGAACACCGGGGAGCTGTTTTTT. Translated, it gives CASSPGGGWNTGELFF. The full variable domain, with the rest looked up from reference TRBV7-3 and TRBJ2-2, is GAGVSQTPSNKVTEKGKYVELRCDPISGHTALYWYRQSLGQGPEFLIYFQGTGAADDSGLPNDRFFAVRPEGSVSTLKIQRTERGDSAVYLCASSPGGGWNTGELFFGEGSRLTVL.

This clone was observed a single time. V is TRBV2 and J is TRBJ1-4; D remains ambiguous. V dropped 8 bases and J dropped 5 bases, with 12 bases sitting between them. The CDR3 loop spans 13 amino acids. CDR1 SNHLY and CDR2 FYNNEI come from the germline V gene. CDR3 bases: TGTGCCAGCCGGTGGAGTATGAATGAAAAACTGTTTTTT. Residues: CASRWSMNEKLFF.

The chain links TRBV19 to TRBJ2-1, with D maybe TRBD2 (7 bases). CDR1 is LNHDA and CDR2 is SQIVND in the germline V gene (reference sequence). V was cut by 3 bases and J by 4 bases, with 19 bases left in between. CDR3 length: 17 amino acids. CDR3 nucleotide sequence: TGTGCCAGTAGTATCACCGATCGGGGGCGGGGGTACAATGAGCAGTTCTTC. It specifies CASSITDRGRGYNEQFF.

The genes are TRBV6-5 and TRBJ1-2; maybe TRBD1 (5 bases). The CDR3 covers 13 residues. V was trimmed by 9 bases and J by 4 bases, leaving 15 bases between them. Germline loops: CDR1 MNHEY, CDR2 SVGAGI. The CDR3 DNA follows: TGTGCCAGTGATAGACAGTTCAGCTATGGCTACACCTTC. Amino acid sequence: CASDRQFSYGYTF.

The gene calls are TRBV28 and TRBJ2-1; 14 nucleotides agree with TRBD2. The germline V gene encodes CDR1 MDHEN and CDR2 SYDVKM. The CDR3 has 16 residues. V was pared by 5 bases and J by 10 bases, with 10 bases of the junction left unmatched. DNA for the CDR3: TGTGCCAGCAGTCCGCGACTAGCGGGGGGGCCAAGGGAGCAGTTCTTC. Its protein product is CASSPRLAGGPREQFF.

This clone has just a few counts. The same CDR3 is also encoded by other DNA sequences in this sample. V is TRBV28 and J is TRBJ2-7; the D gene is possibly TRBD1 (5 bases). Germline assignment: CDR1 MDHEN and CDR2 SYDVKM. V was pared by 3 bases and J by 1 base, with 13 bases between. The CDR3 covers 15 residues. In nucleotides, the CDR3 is TGTGCCAGCAGTTTTGAAGGGGTGGGGTCCTACGAGCAGTACTTC. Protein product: CASSFEGVGSYEQYF.

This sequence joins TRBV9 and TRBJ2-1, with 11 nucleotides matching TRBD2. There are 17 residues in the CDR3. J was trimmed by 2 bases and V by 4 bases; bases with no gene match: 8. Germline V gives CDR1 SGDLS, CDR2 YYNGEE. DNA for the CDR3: TGTGCCAGCAGCCCGGGACTTAGCGGGGGGGCCTACAATGAGCAGTTCTTC. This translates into CASSPGLSGGAYNEQFF.

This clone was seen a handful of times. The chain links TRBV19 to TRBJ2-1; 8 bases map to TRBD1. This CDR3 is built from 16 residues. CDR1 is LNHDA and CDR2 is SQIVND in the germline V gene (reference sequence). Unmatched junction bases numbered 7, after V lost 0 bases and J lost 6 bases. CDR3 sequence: CASSIEGQVPTNEQFF. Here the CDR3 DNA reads TGTGCCAGTAGTATAGAGGGACAGGTCCCCACCAATGAGCAGTTCTTC.

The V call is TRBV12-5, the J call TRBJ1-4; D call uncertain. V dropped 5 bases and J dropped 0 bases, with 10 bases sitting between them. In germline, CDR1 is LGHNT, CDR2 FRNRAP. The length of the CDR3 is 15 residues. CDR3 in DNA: TGTGCTAGTGGTCCCCTCGGGGCAACTAATGAAAAACTGTTTTTT. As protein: CASGPLGATNEKLFF.

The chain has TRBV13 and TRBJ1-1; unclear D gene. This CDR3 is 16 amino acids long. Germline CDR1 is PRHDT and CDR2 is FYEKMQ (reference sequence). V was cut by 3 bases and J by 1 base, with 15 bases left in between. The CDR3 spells CASSFQAQDANTEAFF. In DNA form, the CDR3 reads TGTGCCAGCAGCTTCCAAGCTCAGGATGCGAACACTGAAGCTTTCTTT.

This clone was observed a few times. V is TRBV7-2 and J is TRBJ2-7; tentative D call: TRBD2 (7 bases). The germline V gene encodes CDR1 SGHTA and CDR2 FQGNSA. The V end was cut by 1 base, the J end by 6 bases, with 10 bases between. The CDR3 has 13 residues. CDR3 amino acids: CASSLEGGREQYF. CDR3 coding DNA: TGTGCCAGCAGCTTAGAGGGGGGGCGCGAGCAGTACTTC.

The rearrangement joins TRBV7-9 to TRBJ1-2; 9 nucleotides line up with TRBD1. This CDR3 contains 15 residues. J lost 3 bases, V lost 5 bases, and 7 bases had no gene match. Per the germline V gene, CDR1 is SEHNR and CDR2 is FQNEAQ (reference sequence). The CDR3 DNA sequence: TGTGCCAGCAGCCCCACAGGGGGCGCCGACTATGGCTACACCTTC. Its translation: CASSPTGGADYGYTF.

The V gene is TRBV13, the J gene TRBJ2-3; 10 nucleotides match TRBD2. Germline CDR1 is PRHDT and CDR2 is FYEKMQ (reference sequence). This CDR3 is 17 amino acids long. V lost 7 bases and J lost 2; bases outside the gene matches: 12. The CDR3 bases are TGTGCCAGCACCACCCGGGAAGCGGGGGGGGTCACAGATACGCAGTATTTT. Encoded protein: CASTTREAGGVTDTQYF.

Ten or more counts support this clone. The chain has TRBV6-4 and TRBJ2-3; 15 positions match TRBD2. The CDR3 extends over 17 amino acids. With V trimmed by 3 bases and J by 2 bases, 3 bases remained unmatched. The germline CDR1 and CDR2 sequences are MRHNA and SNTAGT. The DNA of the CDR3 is TGTGCCAGCAGTGAAGGACTAGCGGGGGGGCCCACAGATACGCAGTATTTT. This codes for CASSEGLAGGPTDTQYF.

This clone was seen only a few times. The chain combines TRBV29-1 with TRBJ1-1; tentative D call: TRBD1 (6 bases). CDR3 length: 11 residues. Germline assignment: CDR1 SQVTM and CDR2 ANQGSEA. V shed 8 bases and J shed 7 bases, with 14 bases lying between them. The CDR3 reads CSSGQRHEAFF. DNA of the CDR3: TGCAGCTCTGGACAGAGACATGAAGCTTTCTTT.

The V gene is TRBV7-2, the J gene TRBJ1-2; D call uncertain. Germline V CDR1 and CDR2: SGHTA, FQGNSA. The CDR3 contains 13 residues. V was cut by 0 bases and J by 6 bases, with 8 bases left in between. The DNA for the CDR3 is TGTGCCAGCAGCTTAGCGAGGCAGCATGGCTACACCTTC. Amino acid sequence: CASSLARQHGYTF.

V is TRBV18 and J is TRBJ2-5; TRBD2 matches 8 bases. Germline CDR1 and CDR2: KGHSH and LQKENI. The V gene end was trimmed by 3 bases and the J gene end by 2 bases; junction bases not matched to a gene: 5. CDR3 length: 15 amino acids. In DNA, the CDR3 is TGTGCCAGCTCACCGAGCGGGGGAGGGCAAGAGACCCAGTACTTC. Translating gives CASSPSGGGQETQYF. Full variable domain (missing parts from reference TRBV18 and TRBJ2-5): NAGVMQNPRHLVRRRGQEARLRCSPMKGHSHVYWYRQLPEEGLKFMVYLQKENIIDESGMPKERFSAEFPKEGPSILRIQQVVRGDSAAYFCASSPSGGGQETQYFGPGTRLLVL.

The DNA of the CDR3 is TGTGCCAGCAGCTTAGGGGCAAAGGGAGGGTTCTATGGCTACACCTTC. Protein sequence: CASSLGAKGGFYGYTF. V is TRBV11-2 and J is TRBJ1-2, with D hard to call. CDR3 length equals 16 residues. Germline CDR1 and CDR2: SGHAT and FQNNGV. V was pared by 1 base and J by 4 bases, with 16 bases between.

CDR3 loop: CASTSGEEYYGYTF. DNA for the CDR3: TGCGCCAGCACGTCAGGGGAAGAGTACTATGGCTACACCTTC. The chain uses TRBV10-1 and TRBJ1-2, with a tentative D call TRBD1 (6 bases). V shed 7 bases and J shed 3 bases, with 15 bases lying between them. The CDR3 contains 14 residues. Per the germline V gene, CDR1 is WNHNN and CDR2 is SYGVQD (reference sequence).

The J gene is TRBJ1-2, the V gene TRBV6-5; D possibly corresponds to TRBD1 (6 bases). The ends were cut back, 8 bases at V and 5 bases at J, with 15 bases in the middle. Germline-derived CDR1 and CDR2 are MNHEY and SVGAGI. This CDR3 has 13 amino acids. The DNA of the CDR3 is TGTGCCAGCCAGGGACACCTGGGGTATGGCTACACCTTC. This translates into CASQGHLGYGYTF.

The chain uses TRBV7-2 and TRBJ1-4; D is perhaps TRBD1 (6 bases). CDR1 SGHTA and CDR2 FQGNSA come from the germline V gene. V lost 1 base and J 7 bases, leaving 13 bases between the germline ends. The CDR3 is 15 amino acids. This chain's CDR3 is CASSLGTAVGEKLFF. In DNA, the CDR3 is TGTGCCAGCAGCTTAGGGACAGCTGTAGGTGAAAAACTGTTTTTT.

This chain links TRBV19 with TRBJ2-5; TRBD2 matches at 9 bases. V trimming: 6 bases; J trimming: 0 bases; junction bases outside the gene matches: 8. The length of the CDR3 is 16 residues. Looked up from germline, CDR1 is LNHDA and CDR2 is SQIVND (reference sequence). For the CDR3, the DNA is TGTGCCAGTAGCGACCGTAGCGGGGGATACCAAGAGACCCAGTACTTC. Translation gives CASSDRSGGYQETQYF.

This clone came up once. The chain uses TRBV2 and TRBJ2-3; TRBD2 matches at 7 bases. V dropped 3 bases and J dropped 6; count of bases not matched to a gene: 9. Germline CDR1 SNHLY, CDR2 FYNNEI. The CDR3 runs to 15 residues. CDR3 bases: TGTGCCAGCAGTGACGAGCGGGGCTACGCGGATACGCAGTATTTT. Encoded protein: CASSDERGYADTQYF.

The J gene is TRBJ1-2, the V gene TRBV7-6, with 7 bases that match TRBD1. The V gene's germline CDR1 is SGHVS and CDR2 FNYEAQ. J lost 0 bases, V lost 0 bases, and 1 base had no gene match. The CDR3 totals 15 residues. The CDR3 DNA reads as TGTGCCAGCAGCTTAGCGGGGACAGCTAACTATGGCTACACCTTC. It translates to CASSLAGTANYGYTF.

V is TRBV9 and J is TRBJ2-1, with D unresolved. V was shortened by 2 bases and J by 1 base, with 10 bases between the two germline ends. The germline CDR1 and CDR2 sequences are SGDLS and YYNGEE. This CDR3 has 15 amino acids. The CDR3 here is CASSVLWASYNEQFF. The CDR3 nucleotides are TGTGCCAGCAGCGTCCTCTGGGCGTCCTACAATGAGCAGTTCTTC.

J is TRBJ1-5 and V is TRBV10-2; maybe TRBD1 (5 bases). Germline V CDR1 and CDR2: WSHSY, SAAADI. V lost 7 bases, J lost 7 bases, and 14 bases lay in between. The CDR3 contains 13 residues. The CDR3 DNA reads TGCGCCAGCACCGGGCAGGGAGGCCAGCCCCAGCATTTT. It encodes CASTGQGGQPQHF.

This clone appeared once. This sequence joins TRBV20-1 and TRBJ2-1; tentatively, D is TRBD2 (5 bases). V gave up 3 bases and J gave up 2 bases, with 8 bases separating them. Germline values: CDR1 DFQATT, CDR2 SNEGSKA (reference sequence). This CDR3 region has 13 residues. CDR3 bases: TGCAGTGCTAGTGAGGGCCCCTACAATGAGCAGTTCTTC. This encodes CSASEGPYNEQFF.

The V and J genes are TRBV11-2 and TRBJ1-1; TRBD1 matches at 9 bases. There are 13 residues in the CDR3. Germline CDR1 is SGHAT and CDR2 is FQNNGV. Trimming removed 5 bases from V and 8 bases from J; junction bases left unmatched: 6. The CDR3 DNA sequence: TGTGCCAGCAGCCCCGGGACAGGGTTAGAAGCTTTCTTT. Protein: CASSPGTGLEAFF. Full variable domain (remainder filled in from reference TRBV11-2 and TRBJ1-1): EAGVAQSPRYKIIEKRQSVAFWCNPISGHATLYWYQQILGQGPKLLIQFQNNGVVDDSQLPKDRFSAERLKGVDSTLKIQPAKLEDSAVYLCASSPGTGLEAFFGQGTRLTVV.

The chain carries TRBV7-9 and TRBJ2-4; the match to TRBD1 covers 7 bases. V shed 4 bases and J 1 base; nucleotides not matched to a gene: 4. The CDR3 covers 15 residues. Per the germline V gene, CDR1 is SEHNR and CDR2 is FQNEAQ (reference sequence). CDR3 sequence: CASSSKGQAKNIQYF. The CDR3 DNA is TGTGCCAGCAGCTCCAAGGGACAGGCCAAAAACATTCAGTACTTC.